The T cell receptor (beta chain) described here comes from a study of tumor-infiltrating lymphocytes in primary liver carcinoma. Study background: Participating patients were men and women between 30 and 69 years old.

The sample holds many counts of this clonotype. Its matching antigen is unknown. Unsorted bulk tissue of roughly 18-32 mg yielded co-extracted RNA and DNA. Donors underwent surgery for histopathologically diagnosed primary liver carcinoma. Each sampled tumor had five separate regions taken from it. Constant-region priming of 500 ng total RNA yielded TCR beta cDNA. Three nested multiplex PCR rounds, a slightly modified ARM-PCR method, built the TCR beta libraries. Forward primers for TRBV1-TRBV30 and a C-beta reverse primer served the first two PCR rounds, at about 10 cycles each. A single record per CDR3 protein comes from TCRdb applying MiXCR to the multiplex PCR reads. The sample yields 95,000 to 150,000 distinct CDR3 sequences, roughly three fifths seen once. Study results and caveats: When set against blood, tumors had a significantly higher top-250-clone fraction (p = 0.039).

V lost 5 bases, J lost 0 bases, and 8 bases lay in between. The CDR3 covers 14 residues. Germline assignment: CDR1 MDHEN and CDR2 SYDVKM. Sample: liver tumor tissue from sampling region 3. Noted subset: tumor region T3, left-lateral pole. The chain recombines TRBV28 with TRBJ1-5, with D unclear. The clonotype was recovered from a woman aged 55-69 years with primary liver carcinoma and hepatitis B virus infection. CDR3 DNA sequence: TGTGCCAGCAGTCTACCTCATAGCAATCAGCCCCAGCATTTT. Its translation is CASSLPHSNQPQHF. The entire variable domain, with the rest obtained from reference TRBV28 and TRBJ1-5, is as follows: DVKVTQSSRYLVKRTGEKVFLECVQDMDHENMFWYRQDPGLGLRLIYFSYDVKMKEKGDIPEGYSVSREKKERFSLILESASTNQTSMYLCASSLPHSNQPQHFGDGTRLSIL.